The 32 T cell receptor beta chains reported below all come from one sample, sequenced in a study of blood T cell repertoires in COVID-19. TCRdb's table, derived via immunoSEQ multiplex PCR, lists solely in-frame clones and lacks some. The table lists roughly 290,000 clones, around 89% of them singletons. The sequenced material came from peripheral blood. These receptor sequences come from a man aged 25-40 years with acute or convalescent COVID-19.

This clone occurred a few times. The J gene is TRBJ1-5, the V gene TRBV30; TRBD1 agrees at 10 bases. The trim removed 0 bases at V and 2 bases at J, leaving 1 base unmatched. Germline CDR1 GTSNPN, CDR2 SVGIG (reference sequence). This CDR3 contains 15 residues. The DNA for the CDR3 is TGTGCCTGGAGTGTCGGGACAGGGGGCAATCAGCCCCAGCATTTT. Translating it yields CAWSVGTGGNQPQHF.

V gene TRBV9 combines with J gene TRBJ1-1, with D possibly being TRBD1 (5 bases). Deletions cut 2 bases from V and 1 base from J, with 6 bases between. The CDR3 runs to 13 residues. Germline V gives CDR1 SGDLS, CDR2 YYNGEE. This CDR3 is CASSVTGNTEAFF. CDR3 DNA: TGTGCCAGCAGCGTTACAGGGAACACTGAAGCTTTCTTT.

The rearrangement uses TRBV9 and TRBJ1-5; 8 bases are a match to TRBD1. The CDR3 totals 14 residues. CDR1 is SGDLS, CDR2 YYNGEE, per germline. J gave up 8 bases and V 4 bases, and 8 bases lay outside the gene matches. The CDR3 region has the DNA TGTGCCAGCAGCCCTGACAGGGGCGGGGAGCCCCAGCATTTT. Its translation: CASSPDRGGEPQHF.

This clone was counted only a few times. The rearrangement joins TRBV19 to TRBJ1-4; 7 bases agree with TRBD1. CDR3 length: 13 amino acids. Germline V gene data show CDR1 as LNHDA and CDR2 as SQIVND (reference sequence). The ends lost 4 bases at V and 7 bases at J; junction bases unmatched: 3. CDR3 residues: CASSTNRGEKLFF. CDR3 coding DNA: TGTGCCAGTAGTACCAACAGGGGTGAAAAACTGTTTTTT.

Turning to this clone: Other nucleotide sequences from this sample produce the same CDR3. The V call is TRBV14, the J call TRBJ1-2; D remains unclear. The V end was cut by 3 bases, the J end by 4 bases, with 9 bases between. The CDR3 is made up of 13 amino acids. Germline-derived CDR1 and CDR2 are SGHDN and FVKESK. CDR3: CASSQGTFYGYTF. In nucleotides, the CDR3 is TGTGCCAGCAGCCAGGGCACCTTCTATGGCTACACCTTC.

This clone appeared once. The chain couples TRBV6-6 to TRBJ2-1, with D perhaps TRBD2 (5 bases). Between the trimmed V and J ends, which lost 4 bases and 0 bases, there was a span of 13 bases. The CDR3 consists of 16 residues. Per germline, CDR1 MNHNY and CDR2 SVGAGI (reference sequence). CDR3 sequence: CASSSSPRGSYNEQFF. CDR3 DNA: TGTGCCAGCAGTTCAAGTCCCCGGGGCTCCTACAATGAGCAGTTCTTC.

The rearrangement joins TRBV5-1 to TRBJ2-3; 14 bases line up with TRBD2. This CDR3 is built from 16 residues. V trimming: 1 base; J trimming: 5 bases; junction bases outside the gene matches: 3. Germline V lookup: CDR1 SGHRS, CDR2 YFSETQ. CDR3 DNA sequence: TGCGCCAGCAGCTTGTCTGGGACTAGCGGGAGAGATACGCAGTATTTT. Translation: CASSLSGTSGRDTQYF.

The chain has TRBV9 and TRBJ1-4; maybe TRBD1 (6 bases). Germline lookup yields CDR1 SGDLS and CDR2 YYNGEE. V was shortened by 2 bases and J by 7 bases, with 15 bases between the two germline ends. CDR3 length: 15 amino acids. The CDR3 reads CASSVKQGGVEKLFF. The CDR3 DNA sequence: TGTGCCAGCAGCGTCAAACAGGGTGGAGTTGAAAAACTGTTTTTT.

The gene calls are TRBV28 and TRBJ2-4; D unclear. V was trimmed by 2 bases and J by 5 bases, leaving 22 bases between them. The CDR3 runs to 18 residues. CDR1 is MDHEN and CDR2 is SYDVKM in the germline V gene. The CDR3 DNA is TGTGCCAGCAGTTTAGATAGTCGGTACGGTTTCTTCGAAAACATTCAGTACTTC. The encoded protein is CASSLDSRYGFFENIQYF.

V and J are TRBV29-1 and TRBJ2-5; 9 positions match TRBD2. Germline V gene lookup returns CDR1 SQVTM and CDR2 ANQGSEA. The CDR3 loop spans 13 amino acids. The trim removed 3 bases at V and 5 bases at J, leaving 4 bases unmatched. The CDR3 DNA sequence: TGCAGCGTTGAGCGGGAGGGCCCTGAGACCCAGTACTTC. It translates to CSVEREGPETQYF.

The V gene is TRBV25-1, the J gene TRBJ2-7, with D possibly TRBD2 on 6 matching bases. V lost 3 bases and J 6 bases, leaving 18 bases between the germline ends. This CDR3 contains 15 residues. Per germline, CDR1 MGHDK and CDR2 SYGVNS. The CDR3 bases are TGTGCCAGCAGTGATTTCCCCGGGAGAAGCAGCGAGCAGTACTTC. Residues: CASSDFPGRSSEQYF.

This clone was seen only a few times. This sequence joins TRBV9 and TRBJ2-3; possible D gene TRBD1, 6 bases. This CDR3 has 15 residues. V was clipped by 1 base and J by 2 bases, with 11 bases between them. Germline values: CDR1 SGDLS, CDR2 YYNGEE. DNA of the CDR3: TGTGCCAGCAGCGTAACACAGGGCCTCACAGATACGCAGTATTTT. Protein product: CASSVTQGLTDTQYF.

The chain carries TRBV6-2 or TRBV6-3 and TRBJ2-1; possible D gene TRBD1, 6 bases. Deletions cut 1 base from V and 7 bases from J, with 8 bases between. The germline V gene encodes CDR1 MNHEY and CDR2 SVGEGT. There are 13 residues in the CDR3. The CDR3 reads CASSYWGLNEQFF. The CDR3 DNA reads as TGTGCCAGCAGTTACTGGGGGCTGAATGAGCAGTTCTTC.

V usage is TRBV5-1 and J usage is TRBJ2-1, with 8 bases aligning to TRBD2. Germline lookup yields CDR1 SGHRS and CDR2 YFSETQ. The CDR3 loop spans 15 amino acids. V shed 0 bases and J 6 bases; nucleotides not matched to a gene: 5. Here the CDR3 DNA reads TGCGCCAGCAGCTTGGAAGCGGGAGAGAGCAATGAGCAGTTCTTC. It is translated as CASSLEAGESNEQFF.

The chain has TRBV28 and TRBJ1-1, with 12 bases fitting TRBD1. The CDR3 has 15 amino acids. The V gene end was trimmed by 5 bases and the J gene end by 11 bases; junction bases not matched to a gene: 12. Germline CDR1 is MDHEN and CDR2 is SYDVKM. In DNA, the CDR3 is TGTGCCAGCAGTGTTCCGGGACAGGGGGCGATGAGGGCTTTCTTT. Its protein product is CASSVPGQGAMRAFF.

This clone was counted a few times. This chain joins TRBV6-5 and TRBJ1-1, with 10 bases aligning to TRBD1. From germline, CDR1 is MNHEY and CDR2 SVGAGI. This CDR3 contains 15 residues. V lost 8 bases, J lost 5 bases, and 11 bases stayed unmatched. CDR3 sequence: CASRRQGARGTEAFF. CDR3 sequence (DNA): TGTGCCAGCCGTAGACAGGGGGCGCGGGGGACTGAAGCTTTCTTT.

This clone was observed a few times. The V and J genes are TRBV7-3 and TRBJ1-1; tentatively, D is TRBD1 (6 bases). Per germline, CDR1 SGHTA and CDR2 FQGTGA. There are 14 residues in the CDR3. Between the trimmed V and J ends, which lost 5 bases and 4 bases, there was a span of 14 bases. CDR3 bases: TGTGCCAGCAGCCCACAGGGTTTTCGCACTGAAGCTTTCTTT. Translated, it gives CASSPQGFRTEAFF. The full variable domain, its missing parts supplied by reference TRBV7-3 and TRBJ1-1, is GAGVSQTPSNKVTEKGKYVELRCDPISGHTALYWYRQSLGQGPEFLIYFQGTGAADDSGLPNDRFFAVRPEGSVSTLKIQRTERGDSAVYLCASSPQGFRTEAFFGQGTRLTVV.

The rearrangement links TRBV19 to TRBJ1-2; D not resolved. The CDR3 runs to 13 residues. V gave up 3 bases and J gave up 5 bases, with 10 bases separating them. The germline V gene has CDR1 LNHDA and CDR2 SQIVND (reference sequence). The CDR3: CASSILVGYGYTF. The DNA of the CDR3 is TGTGCCAGTAGTATCTTAGTCGGGTATGGCTACACCTTC.

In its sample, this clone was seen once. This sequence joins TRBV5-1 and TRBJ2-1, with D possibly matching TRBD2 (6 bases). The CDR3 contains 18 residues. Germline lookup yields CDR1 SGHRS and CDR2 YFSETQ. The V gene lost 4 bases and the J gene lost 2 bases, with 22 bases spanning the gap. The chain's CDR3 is CASSATRDSQSPYNEQFF. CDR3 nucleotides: TGCGCCAGCAGCGCCACCCGGGACTCCCAAAGCCCCTACAATGAGCAGTTCTTC.

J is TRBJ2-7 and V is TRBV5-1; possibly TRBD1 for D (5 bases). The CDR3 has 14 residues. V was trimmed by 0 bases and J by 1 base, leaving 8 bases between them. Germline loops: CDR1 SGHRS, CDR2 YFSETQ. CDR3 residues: CASSLVTDSYEQYF. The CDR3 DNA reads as TGCGCCAGCAGCTTGGTGACAGATTCCTACGAGCAGTACTTC.

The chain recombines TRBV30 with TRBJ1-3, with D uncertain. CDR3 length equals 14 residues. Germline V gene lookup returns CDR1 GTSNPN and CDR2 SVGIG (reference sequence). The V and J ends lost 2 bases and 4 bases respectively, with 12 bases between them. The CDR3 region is CAWSPGMAGNTIYF. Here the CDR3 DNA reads TGTGCCTGGAGTCCCGGGATGGCCGGAAACACCATATATTTT.

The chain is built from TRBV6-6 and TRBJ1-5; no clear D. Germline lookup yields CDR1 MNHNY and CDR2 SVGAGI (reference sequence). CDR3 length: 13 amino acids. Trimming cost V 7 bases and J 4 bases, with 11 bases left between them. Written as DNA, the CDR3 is TGTGCCAGCACGCGTTCGGGGAATCAGCCCCAGCATTTT. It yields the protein CASTRSGNQPQHF.

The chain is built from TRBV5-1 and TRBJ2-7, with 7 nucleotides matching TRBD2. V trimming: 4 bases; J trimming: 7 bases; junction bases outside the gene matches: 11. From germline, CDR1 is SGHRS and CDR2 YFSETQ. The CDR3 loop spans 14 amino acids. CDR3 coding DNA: TGCGCCAGCAGCCCGGAGGCTAGCGGAGGGGAGCAGTACTTC. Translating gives CASSPEASGGEQYF.

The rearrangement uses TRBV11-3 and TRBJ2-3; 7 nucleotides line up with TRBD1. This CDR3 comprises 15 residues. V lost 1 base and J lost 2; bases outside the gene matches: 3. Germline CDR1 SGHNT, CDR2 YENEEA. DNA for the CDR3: TGTGCCAGCAGCTTAGGGACAGGTCACACAGATACGCAGTATTTT. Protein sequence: CASSLGTGHTDTQYF.

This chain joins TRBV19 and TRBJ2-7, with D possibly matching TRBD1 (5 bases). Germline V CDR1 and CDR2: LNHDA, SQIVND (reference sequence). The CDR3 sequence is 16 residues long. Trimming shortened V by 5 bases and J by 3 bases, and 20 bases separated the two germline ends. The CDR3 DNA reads TGTGCCAGTAGTGTACCGAGTGGAAGGGGCATCTACGAGCAGTACTTC. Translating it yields CASSVPSGRGIYEQYF.

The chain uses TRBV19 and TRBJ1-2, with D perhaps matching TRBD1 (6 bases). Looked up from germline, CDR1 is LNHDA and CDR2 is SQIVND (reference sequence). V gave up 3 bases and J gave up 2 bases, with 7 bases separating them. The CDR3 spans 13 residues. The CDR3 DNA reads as TGTGCCAGTAGTATGCAGGGGAACTATGGCTACACCTTC. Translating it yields CASSMQGNYGYTF.

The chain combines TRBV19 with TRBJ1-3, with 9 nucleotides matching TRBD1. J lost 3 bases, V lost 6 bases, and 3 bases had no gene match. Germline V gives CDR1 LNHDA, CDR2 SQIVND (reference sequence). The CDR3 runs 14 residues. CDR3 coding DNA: TGTGCCAGTAGCGGGACAGGGAGTGGAAACACCATATATTTT. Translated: CASSGTGSGNTIYF.

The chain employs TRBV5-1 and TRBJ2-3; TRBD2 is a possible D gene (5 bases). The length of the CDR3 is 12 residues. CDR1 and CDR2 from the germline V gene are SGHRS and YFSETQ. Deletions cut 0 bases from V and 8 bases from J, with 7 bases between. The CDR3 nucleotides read TGCGCCAGCAGCTTGGCGGGGAGTACGCAGTATTTT. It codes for CASSLAGSTQYF.

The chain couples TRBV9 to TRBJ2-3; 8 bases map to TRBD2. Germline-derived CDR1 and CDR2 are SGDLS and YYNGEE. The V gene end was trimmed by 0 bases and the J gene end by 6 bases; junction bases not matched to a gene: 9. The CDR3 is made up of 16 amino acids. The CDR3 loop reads CASSVGSGGAGDTQYF. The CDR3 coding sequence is TGTGCCAGCAGCGTAGGAAGCGGGGGAGCCGGGGATACGCAGTATTTT.

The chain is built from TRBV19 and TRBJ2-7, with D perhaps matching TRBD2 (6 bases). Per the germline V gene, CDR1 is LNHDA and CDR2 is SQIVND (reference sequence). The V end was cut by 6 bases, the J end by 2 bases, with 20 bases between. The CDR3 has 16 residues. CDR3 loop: CASSTTGTSRAYEQYF. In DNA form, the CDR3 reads TGTGCCAGTAGCACAACCGGGACTTCCCGGGCCTACGAGCAGTACTTC.

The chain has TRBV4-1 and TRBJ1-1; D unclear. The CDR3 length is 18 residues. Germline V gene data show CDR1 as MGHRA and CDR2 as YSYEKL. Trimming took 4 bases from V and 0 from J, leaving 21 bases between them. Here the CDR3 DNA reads TGCGCCAGCAGCCGCCTAGGAGGAGGAGACAACTTGAACACTGAAGCTTTCTTT. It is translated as CASSRLGGGDNLNTEAFF.

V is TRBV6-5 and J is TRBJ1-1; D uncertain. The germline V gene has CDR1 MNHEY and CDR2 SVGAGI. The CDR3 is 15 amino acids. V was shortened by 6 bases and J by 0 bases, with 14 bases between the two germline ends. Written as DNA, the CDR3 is TGTGCCAGCAGCCGGACTACAGCGATGAACACTGAAGCTTTCTTT. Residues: CASSRTTAMNTEAFF.